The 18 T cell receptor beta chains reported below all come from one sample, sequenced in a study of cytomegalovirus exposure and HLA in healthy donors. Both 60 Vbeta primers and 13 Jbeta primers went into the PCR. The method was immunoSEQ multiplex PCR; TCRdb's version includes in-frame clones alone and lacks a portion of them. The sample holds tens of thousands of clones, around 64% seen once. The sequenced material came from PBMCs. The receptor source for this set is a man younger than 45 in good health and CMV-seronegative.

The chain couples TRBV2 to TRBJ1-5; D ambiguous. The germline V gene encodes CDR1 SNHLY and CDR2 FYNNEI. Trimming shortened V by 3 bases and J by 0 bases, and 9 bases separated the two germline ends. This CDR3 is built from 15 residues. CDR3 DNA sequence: TGTGCCAGCAGTGACAGGTCCTATAGCAATCAGCCCCAGCATTTT. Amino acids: CASSDRSYSNQPQHF.

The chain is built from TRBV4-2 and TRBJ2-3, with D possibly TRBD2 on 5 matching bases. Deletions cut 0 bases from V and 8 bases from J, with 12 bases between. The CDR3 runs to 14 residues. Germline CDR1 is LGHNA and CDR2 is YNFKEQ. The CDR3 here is CASSQENEGRTQYF. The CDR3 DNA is TGTGCCAGCAGCCAAGAAAACGAGGGCCGTACGCAGTATTTT.

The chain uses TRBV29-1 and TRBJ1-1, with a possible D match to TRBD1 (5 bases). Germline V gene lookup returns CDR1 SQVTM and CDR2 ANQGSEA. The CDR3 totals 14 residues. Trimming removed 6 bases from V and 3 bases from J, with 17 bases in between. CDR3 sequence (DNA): TGCAGCGTCCGGCAGAAAATAGGGGACACTGAAGCTTTCTTT. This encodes CSVRQKIGDTEAFF.

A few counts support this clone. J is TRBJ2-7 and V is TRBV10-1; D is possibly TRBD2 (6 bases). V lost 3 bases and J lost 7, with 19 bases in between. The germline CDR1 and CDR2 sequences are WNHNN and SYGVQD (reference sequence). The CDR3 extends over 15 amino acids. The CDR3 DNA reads TGCGCCAGCAGTGATTTGTCCGGCAGGGCGGGGGAGCAGTACTTC. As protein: CASSDLSGRAGEQYF.

The CDR3 loop reads CASSLSGSGDTQYF. The CDR3, as DNA: TGTGCCAGCAGCCTCAGCGGGAGTGGAGATACGCAGTATTTT. This chain links TRBV7-3 with TRBJ2-3; 8 bases match TRBD2. The germline V gene has CDR1 SGHTA and CDR2 FQGTGA. J lost 5 bases, V lost 5 bases, and 6 bases had no gene match. This CDR3 region has 14 residues.

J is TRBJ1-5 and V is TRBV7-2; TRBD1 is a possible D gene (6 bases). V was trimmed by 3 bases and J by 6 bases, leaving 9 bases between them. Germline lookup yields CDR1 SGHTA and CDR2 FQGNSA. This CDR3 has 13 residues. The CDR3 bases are TGTGCCAGCAGCTTCAGGGGCGGTCAGCCCCAGCATTTT. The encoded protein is CASSFRGGQPQHF.

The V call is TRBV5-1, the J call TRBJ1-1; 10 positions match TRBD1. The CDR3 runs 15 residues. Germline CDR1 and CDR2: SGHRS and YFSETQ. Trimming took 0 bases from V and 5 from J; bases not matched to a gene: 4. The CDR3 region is CASSLGTGGQTEAFF. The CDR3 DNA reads TGCGCCAGCAGCTTGGGGACAGGGGGGCAGACTGAAGCTTTCTTT.

CDR3 bases: TGTGCCAGCAGCGCCACGACTAGCGGGAGAACCTACGAGCAGTACTTC. Translation: CASSATTSGRTYEQYF. The chain joins TRBV13 to TRBJ2-5, with TRBD2 identical over 12 bases. With the DNA end fitting TRBJ2-7 better, the J assignment may be wrong. CDR3 length equals 16 residues. Looked up from germline, CDR1 is PRHDT and CDR2 is FYEKMQ (reference sequence).

The CDR3 DNA reads as TGTGCCAGCAGCTTCCTACAGGGGGCTTTCTCTGGAAACACCATATATTTT. Encoded protein: CASSFLQGAFSGNTIYF. The V and J genes are TRBV7-9 and TRBJ1-3; the match to TRBD1 covers 9 bases. The V gene end was trimmed by 3 bases and the J gene end by 0 bases; junction bases not matched to a gene: 6. This CDR3 is built from 17 residues. CDR1 is SEHNR and CDR2 is FQNEAQ in the germline V gene (reference sequence).

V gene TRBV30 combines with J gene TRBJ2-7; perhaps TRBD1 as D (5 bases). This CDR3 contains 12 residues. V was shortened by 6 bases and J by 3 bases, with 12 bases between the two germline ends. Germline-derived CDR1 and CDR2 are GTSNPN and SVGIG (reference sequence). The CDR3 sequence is CACGRADYEQYF. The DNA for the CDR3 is TGTGCCTGCGGCAGGGCGGACTACGAGCAGTACTTC.

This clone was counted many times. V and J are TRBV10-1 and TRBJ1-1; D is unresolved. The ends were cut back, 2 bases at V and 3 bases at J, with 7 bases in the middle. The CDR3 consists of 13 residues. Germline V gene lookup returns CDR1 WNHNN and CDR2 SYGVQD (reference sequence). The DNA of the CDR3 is TGCGCCAGCAGTGAGGGCGGAGACACTGAAGCTTTCTTT. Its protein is CASSEGGDTEAFF.

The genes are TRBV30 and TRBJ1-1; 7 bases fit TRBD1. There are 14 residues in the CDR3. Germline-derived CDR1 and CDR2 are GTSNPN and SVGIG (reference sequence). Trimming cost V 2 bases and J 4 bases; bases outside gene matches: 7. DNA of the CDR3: TGTGCCTGGAGTAGAGGGACAGATCCCACTGAAGCTTTCTTT. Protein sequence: CAWSRGTDPTEAFF.

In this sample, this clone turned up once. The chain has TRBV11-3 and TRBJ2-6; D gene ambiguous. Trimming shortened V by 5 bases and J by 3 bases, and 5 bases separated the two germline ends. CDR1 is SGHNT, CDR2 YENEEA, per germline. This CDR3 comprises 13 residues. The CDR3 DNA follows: TGTGCCAGCAGCCCGGTTGGGGCCAACGTCCTGACTTTC. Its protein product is CASSPVGANVLTF.

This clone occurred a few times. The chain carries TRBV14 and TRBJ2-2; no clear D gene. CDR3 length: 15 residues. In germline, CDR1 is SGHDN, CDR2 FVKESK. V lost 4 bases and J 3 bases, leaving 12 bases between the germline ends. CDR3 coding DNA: TGTGCCAGCAGCCTGTTAGTTGCGGACACCGGGGAGCTGTTTTTT. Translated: CASSLLVADTGELFF.

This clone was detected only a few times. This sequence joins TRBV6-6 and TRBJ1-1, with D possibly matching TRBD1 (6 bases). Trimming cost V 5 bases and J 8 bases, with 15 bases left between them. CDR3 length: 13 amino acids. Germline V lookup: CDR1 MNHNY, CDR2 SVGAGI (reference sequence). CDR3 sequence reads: CASSPPGHIEAFF. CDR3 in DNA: TGTGCCAGCAGTCCCCCGGGACACATAGAAGCTTTCTTT.

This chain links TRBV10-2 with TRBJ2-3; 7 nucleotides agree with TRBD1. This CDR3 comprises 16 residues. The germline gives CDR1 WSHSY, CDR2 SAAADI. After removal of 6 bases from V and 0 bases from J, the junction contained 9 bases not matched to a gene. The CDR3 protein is CASRRTGGFSTDTQYF. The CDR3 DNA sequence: TGCGCCAGCAGGAGGACAGGCGGATTTAGCACAGATACGCAGTATTTT.

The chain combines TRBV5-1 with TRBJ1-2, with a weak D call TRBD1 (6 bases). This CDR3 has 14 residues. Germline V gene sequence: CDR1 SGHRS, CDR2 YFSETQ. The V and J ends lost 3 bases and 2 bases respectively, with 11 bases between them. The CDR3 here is CASSYEGQNYGYTF. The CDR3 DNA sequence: TGCGCCAGCAGCTATGAAGGACAGAACTATGGCTACACCTTC.

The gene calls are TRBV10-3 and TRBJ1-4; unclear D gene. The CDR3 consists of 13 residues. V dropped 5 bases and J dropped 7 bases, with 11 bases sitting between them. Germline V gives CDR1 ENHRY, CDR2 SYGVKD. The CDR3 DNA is TGTGCCATCAGTTACGGGGATGGTGAAAAACTGTTTTTT. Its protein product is CAISYGDGEKLFF.